This TCR beta chain is from a study of blood T cell repertoires in COVID-19. In the study overall: Donors in the United States, Italy and Spain gave samples during acute or convalescent COVID-19.

This CDR3 has 16 residues. V was shortened by 2 bases and J by 0 bases, with 11 bases between the two germline ends. The V gene's germline CDR1 is SEHNR and CDR2 FQNEAQ (reference sequence). As handled by the study authors: Cell counts per sample came from amplifying reference gene primers. Data came from immunoSEQ multiplex PCR; TCRdb stores just in-frame clones and leaves some out. The V and J calls and the clone size are those of that table, but D and trimming were determined from the DNA. The data show 200,000 to 250,000 clones, around 83% seen once. This rearrangement joins TRBV7-9 to TRBJ2-1, with D possibly matching TRBD1 (5 bases). Sequenced material: peripheral blood. The TCR was taken from a woman between 45 and 60 years old with COVID-19, enrolled during active disease. The CDR3, as DNA: TGTGCCAGCAGCTTATGGACACTTAGCTCCTACAATGAGCAGTTCTTC. The encoded protein is CASSLWTLSSYNEQFF.